The T cell receptor (beta chain) described here comes from a study of technical replicates of blood from a few donors. The data were produced by immunoSEQ multiplex PCR, yet TCRdb's version contains in-frame clones alone and is incomplete. The sample includes tens of thousands of clones, roughly nine tenths of them seen just once. The V and J ends lost 1 base and 5 bases, in that order; junction bases with no gene match: 4. Germline V gene sequence: CDR1 MGHRA, CDR2 YSYEKL. This CDR3 contains 14 residues. The TCR originated in a human donor in good health. Some clones in this sample may be carry-over from other donors' samples. The chain couples TRBV4-1 to TRBJ1-2; TRBD1 aligns across 7 bases. The sample taken for sequencing was PBMCs. This CDR3 reads CASSQGNRGYGYTF. The DNA of the CDR3 is TGCGCCAGCAGCCAAGGGAACAGGGGATATGGCTACACCTTC.